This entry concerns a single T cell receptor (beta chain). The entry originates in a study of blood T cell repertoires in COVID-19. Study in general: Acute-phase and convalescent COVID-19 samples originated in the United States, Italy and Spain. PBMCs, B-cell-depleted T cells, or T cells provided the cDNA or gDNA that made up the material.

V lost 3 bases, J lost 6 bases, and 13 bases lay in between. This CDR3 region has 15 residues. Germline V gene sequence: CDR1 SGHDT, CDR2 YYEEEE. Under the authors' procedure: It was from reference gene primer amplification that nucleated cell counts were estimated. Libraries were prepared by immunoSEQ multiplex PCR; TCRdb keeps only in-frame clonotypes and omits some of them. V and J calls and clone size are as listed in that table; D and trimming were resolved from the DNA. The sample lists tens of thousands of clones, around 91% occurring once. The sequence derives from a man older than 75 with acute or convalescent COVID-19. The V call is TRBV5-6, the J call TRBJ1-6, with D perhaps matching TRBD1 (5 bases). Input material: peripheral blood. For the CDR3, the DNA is TGTGCCAGCAGCTCCCAGGGCACAGCTAATTCACCCCTCCACTTT. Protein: CASSSQGTANSPLHF.